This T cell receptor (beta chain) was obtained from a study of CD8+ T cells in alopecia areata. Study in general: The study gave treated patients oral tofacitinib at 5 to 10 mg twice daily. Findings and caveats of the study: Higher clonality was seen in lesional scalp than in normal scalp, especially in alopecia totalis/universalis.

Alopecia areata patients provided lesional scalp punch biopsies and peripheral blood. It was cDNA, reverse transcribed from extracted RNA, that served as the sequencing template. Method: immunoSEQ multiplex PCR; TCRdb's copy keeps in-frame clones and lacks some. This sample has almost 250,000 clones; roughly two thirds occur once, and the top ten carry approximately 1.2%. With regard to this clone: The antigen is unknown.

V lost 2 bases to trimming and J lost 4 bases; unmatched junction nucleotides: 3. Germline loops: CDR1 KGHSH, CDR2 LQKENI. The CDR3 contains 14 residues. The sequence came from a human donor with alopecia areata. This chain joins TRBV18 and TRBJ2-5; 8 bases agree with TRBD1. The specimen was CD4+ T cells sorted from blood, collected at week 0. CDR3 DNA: TGTGCCAGCTCACCAGATACAGGGGGAGAGACCCAGTACTTC. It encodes CASSPDTGGETQYF.